These T cell receptor beta chains were read from a single sample in a study of blood T cell repertoires in COVID-19. TCRdb's copy holds only in-frame clones and misses some; the assay was immunoSEQ multiplex PCR. The data contain 45,000 to 55,000 clones, approximately 81% of them singletons. Sequenced input: peripheral blood. Source of these receptors: a man in his fifties with acute or convalescent COVID-19. The CDR3 runs from the conserved cysteine through the conserved F or W. Fields, in order: clone size, J gene, D gene, V gene, CDR3 length, CDR3 DNA, CDR3 protein. D genes are given only for firm matches. The size entry is marked missing in some rows and otherwise reads once, few, many or a size class.

NA TRBJ1-5 NA TRBV5-8 14 TGTGCCAGCAGCTTTCAGGTTAGCAATCAGCCCCAGCATTTT CASSFQVSNQPQHF
medium-sized TRBJ1-2 NA TRBV19 14 TGTGCCAGTAGTATCGGACGGGATTTCTATGGCTACACCTTC CASSIGRDFYGYTF
NA TRBJ2-5 NA TRBV18 13 TGTGCCAGCTCACCACTAATACAAGAGACCCAGTACTTC CASSPLIQETQYF
few TRBJ1-5 NA TRBV20-1 13 TGCAGTGCTAGTGAGGGCCTTAATCAGCCCCAGCATTTT CSASEGLNQPQHF
NA TRBJ1-1 TRBD1 TRBV5-8 14 TGTGCCAGCAGCACAGGGGTGGTTGACACTGAAGCTTTCTTT CASSTGVVDTEAFF
NA TRBJ2-5 NA TRBV6-1 14 TGTGCCAGCAGTGAAGCGCGGGGAGAAGAGACCCAGTACTTC CASSEARGEETQYF
NA TRBJ1-1 NA TRBV11-2 13 TGTGCCAGCAGCTTCAATCGGGACACCGAAGCTTTCTTT CASSFNRDTEAFF
NA TRBJ1-2 TRBD1 TRBV28 12 TGTGCCAGTACAGGGGGAAGGTATGGCTACACCTTC CASTGGRYGYTF
NA TRBJ2-1 NA TRBV11-2 12 TGTGCCAGCACCTCCTATGCCAATGAGCAGTTCTTC CASTSYANEQFF
NA TRBJ1-4 TRBD1 TRBV3-1/TRBV3-2 15 TGTGCCAGCAGCCAAGAAGGACAGGGGAATGAAAAACTGTTTTTT CASSQEGQGNEKLFF
once TRBJ1-3 NA TRBV6-5 11 TGTGCCAGCGGCGGAGGAAACACCATATATTTT CASGGGNTIYF
NA TRBJ2-5 NA TRBV7-8 15 TGTGCCAGCAGCCCAGTAATGGGGGGTCGGGAGACCCAGTACTTC CASSPVMGGRETQYF
NA TRBJ1-2 NA TRBV2 13 TGTGCCAGCAGTGAATCCAAGATCGAGGGCTACACCTTC CASSESKIEGYTF
NA TRBJ2-3 NA TRBV19 13 TGTGCCACCAGGACTGTACCTGGGGATACGCAGTATTTT CATRTVPGDTQYF
NA TRBJ1-1 NA TRBV18 14 TGTGCCAGCTCACCGATCCCCGGGGAAACTGAAGCTTTCTTT CASSPIPGETEAFF
NA TRBJ1-6 NA TRBV18 16 TGTGCCAGCTCACTCAACAGGGTGGCAGGAGATTCACCCCTCCACTTT CASSLNRVAGDSPLHF
NA TRBJ1-1 NA TRBV11-1 11 TGTGCCAGCAGCACAAGGGGTGAAGCTTTCTTT CASSTRGEAFF